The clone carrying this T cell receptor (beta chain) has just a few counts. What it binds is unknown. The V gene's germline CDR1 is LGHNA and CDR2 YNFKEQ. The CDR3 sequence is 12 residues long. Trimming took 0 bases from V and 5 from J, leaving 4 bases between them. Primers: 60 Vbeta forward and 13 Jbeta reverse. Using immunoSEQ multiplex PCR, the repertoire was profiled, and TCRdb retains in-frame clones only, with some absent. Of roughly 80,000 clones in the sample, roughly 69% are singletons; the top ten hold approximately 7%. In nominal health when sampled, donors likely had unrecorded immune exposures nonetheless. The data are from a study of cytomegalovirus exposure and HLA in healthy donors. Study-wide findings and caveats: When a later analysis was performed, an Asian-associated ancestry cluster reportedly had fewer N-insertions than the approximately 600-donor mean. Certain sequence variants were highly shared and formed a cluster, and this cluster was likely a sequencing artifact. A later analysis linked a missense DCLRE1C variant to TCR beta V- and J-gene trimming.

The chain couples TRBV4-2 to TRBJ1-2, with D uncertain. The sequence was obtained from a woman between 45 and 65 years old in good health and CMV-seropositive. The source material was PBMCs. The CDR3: CASSQDSYGYTF. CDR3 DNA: TGTGCCAGCAGCCAAGATTCGTATGGCTACACCTTC.